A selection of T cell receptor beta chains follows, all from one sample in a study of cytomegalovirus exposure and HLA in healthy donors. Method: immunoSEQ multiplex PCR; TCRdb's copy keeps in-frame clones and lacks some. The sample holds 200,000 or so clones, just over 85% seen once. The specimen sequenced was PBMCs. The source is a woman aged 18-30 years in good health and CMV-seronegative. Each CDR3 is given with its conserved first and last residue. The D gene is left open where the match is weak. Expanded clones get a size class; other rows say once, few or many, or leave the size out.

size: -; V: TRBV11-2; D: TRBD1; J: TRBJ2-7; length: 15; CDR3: CASSRTGTGQYEQYF; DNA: TGTGCCAGCAGCCGTACCGGGACAGGGCAGTACGAGCAGTACTTC
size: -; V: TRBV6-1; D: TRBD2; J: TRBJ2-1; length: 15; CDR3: CASSDLAGAGYEQFF; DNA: TGTGCCAGCAGTGACCTAGCGGGAGCTGGGTATGAGCAGTTCTTC
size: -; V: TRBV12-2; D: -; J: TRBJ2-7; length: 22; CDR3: CASRLALRGCPGLAGLNYEQYF; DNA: TGTGCAAGTCGCTTAGCGTTGCGGGGATGCCCGGGACTAGCGGGGCTTAACTACGAGCAGTACTTC
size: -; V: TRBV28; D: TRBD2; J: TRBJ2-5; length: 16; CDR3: CASSLSLLAGEETQYF; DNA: TGTGCCAGCAGTTTATCCCTTCTCGCGGGGGAGGAGACCCAGTACTTC
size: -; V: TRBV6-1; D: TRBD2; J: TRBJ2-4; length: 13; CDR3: CASTAGDKNIQYF; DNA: TGTGCCAGCACTGCGGGAGACAAAAACATTCAGTACTTC
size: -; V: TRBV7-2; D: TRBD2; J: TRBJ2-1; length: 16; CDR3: CASTSVAGVSYNEQFF; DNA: TGTGCCAGCACCTCCGTAGCGGGAGTATCCTACAATGAGCAGTTCTTC
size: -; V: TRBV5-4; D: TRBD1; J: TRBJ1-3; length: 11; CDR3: CASSLGDRRYF; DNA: TGTGCCAGCAGCTTGGGGGACAGGAGATATTTT
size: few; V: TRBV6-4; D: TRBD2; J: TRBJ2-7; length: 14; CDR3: CASSEREGPYEQYF; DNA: TGTGCCAGCAGTGAGCGGGAGGGCCCCTACGAGCAGTACTTC
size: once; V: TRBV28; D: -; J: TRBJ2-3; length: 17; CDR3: CASTLGVRGRSTDTQYF; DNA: TGTGCCAGCACCCTCGGGGTACGCGGTCGTAGCACAGATACGCAGTATTTT
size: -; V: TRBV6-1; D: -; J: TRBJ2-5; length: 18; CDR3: CASSAVVAVGEAWETQYF; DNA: TGTGCCAGCAGTGCCGTCGTAGCCGTCGGTGAGGCCTGGGAGACCCAGTACTTC
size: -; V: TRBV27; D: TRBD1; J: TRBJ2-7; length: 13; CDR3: CASSPLTGLEQYF; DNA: TGTGCCAGCAGTCCGTTGACAGGGTTAGAGCAGTACTTC
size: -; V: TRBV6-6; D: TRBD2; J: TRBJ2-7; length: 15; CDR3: CASSYFQREVYEQYF; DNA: TGTGCCAGCAGTTACTTCCAGCGGGAGGTATACGAGCAGTACTTC
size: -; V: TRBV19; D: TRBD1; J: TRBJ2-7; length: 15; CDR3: CASSIGGGAGYEQYF; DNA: TGTGCCAGTAGTATAGGAGGGGGCGCGGGCTACGAGCAGTACTTC
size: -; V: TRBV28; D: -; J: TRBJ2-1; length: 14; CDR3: CASSLFQSIKEQFF; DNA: TGTGCCAGCAGTTTATTTCAGTCGATTAAAGAGCAGTTCTTC
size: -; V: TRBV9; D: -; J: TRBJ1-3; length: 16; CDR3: CASSDSATSSGNTIYF; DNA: TGTGCCAGCAGCGACTCCGCCACGAGCTCTGGAAACACCATATATTTT
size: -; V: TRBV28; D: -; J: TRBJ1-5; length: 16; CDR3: CASSLGRRESNQPQHF; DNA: TGTGCCAGCAGTTTAGGGAGAAGGGAGAGCAATCAGCCCCAGCATTTT
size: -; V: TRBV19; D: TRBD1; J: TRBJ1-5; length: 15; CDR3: CASSLGGKRNQPQHF; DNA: TGTGCCAGTAGTCTAGGGGGCAAACGGAATCAGCCCCAGCATTTT